This T cell receptor beta chain derives from a study of radiotherapy plus CTLA-4 blockade in lung cancer. The study's findings and limits: Increased serum interferon-beta after radiation also reportedly predicted response strongly. There was expansion of tumor-derived TCR clones in blood after radiotherapy plus ipilimumab.

Worth noting for this clone: What it binds is not known.

Assay: immunoSEQ multiplex PCR; the TCRdb copy retains only in-frame clones and omits some. The data contain tens of thousands of clones, 60% to 80% of them singletons. The study gave focal radiation plus ipilimumab CTLA-4 blockade to patients with chemo-refractory metastatic non-small-cell lung cancer. The receptor comes from a human donor with non-small cell lung cancer whose response to radiotherapy plus ipilimumab could not be evaluated. The specimen was peripheral blood, collected from a patient treated with radiotherapy plus ipilimumab.

Here the CDR3 DNA reads TGTGCCAGCAATGGCTGGGCTAGCGGGAGGGTCACAGATACGCAGTATTTT. It specifies CASNGWASGRVTDTQYF. This chain connects TRBV2 to TRBJ2-3, with 12 bases lining up with TRBD2. Germline trimming cut 7 bases from V and 2 bases from J; bases unmatched to any gene: 10. Per the germline V gene, CDR1 is SNHLY and CDR2 is FYNNEI. This CDR3 has 17 amino acids.